This T cell receptor beta chain stems from a study of shared clonotypes between healthy human individuals. Germline CDR1 is KGHSH and CDR2 is LQKENI. V was trimmed by 6 bases and J by 0 bases, leaving 13 bases between them. There are 15 residues in the CDR3. Adults of Caucasian background living in Nashville, Tennessee made up all donors. Produced via immunoSEQ multiplex PCR; TCRdb's table is partial and in-frame only. The sample shows 1,500,000 or so clones, more than 95% of them seen only once. This receptor was identified in a man aged 30 to 45 in good health. The sequenced material came from naive CD4+ T cells sorted from blood. Subset given: CD45RA+ positively selected. The V call is TRBV18, the J call TRBJ2-3; no clear D. Here the CDR3 reads CASSLLVGSTDTQYF. The CDR3 DNA reads TGTGCCAGCTCGCTACTGGTAGGGAGCACAGATACGCAGTATTTT. Combining the CDR3 with reference TRBV18 and TRBJ2-3 gives the whole variable domain NAGVMQNPRHLVRRRGQEARLRCSPMKGHSHVYWYRQLPEEGLKFMVYLQKENIIDESGMPKERFSAEFPKEGPSILRIQQVVRGDSAAYFCASSLLVGSTDTQYFGPGTRLTVL.